This TCR beta chain was recorded in a study of blood T cell repertoires in COVID-19 (dated by TCRdb to about 2020). General notes on the study: Samples from collaborators originated in the United States, Italy and Spain and spanned both the acute and convalescent phases of COVID-19. Subjects who had been exposed to COVID-19, were actively infected with it, or had recovered from it provided the deeply sampled blood TCRbeta repertoires that made up the dataset. The prospective study material was composed of cDNA or gDNA derived from T cells, B-cell-depleted T cells, or PBMCs. Nearly every sample came with metadata listing a de-identified subject ID, COVID-19 status, age in years and sex. The repertoires were made available in a free public database intended to serve as a resource for research on the immune response to SARS-CoV-2. Where available, HLA class I and class II types were obtained from metadata supplied by the sample provider rather than from assay-based typing. Samples were obtained from the ongoing ImmuneRACE study (first 160 participants) and from 1,200 or so subjects provided by 6 global collaborators. General findings and caveats noted by the study authors: Clinical and demographic metadata were provided uncurated, with the amount varying by source and participant.

Collaborating institutions collected whole blood in K2EDTA tubes following their own protocols. For TCRbeta analysis, collaborator samples were shipped as frozen whole blood, as isolated PBMCs, or as DNA extracted from either sample type. The germline V end is reduced by 10 bases and the J end by 7 bases; junction bases left unmatched: 8. CDR1 and CDR2 (SGHNT, YYREEE) derive from the germline V gene (reference sequence). The CDR3 has 13 amino acids, counting the end cysteine and phenylalanine. Kept here is only the CDR3 DNA, which spans 39 bases and is read in frame from base 1. Turning to this clone: Its target antigen remains unknown. No much larger clone is present one base from it, and per-base qualities are unavailable.

The immunoSEQ Assay, a bias-controlled multiplex PCR, was used to amplify TCRbeta CDR3 regions from genomic DNA. On the authors' methods: The number of nucleated cells in each sample was estimated from the amplification of reference gene primers within the assay. To quantify the absolute abundance of each unique TCRbeta CDR3 rearrangement, sequence reads were collapsed and filtered. For each sample, productive Simpson clonality was calculated by taking the square root of Simpson's diversity index across productive rearrangements. In TCRdb, the immuneACCESS table is reduced to in-frame sequences with V and J assigned. These tables do not hold every clone; where another copy was compared, an unresolved V gene accounts for under half, and the others remain unexplained. D and trimming come from the DNA, and the V and J calls and clone size come from that table. The table for this sample lists 55,000 to 75,000 clones; about 88% of them were counted only once. Nearly 7.5% of the sample is in the top ten clones.

The receptor comes from a human donor with active COVID-19. The donor label of this sample is uncertain. Sequences were obtained from peripheral blood. In this chain, TRBV5-4 is recombined with TRBJ2-1; 10 bases in the junction line up with TRBD1. The CDR3 protein sequence reads: CALATGGENEQFF. The nucleotide sequence is given as TGTGCCCTGGCGACAGGGGGCGAAAATGAGCAGTTCTTC.